Listed below are T cell receptor beta chains from one sample, sequenced in a study of T cell repertoires in aging, cancer and after chemotherapy. TCRdb independently ran MiXCR on the multiplex PCR reads; one entry per CDR3 protein. The table shows over 8,000 distinct CDR3 sequences, with roughly 41% occurring only once. The sample comprised blood. These receptors came from a human donor with a solid tumor. Both conserved end residues are part of each CDR3. The order of the fields is D gene, clone size, J gene, V gene, CDR3 DNA, CDR3 protein. The D gene is left open where the match is weak. Size is stated for part of the rows, as once, few or many counts, or as a class when the clone is expanded.

>TRBD2|.|TRBJ2-1|TRBV12-3/TRBV12-4
TGTGCCAGCAGTTCCGGGACTAGCGGCAATGAGCAGTTCTTC
CASSSGTSGNEQFF
>.|large|TRBJ2-5|TRBV29-1
TGCAGCGTTGACGGCAGGGACGAGACCCAGTACTTC
CSVDGRDETQYF
>.|.|TRBJ2-3|TRBV12-3/TRBV12-4
TGTGCCAGCAGTTTGCTGTCCGCCGGCACAGATACGCAGTATTTT
CASSLLSAGTDTQYF
>TRBD1|.|TRBJ2-7|TRBV19
TGTGCCTGTAAAGACAGGGGGTATAACGAGCAGTACTTC
CACKDRGYNEQYF
>TRBD2|.|TRBJ2-6|TRBV18
TGTGCCAGCTCACCTAGCGGGGGGCCCTCTGGGGCCAACGTCCTGACTTTC
CASSPSGGPSGANVLTF
>.|few|TRBJ1-2|TRBV19
TGTGCCAGTAGTACCTGGGATGGCTACACCTTC
CASSTWDGYTF
>TRBD2|.|TRBJ2-1|TRBV5-6
TGTGCCAGAAGCTTGTGCCGCGGGACTAGGAATAATGAGCAGTTCTTC
CARSLCRGTRNNEQFF
>.|few|TRBJ2-1|TRBV19
TGTGCCAGTAGTATAGGAGGCCTTTCCTACAATGAGCAGTTCTTC
CASSIGGLSYNEQFF
>.|medium-sized|TRBJ2-7|TRBV11-3
TGTGCCAGCAGCTCCTCGAGTATGGGGGACTACGAGCAGTACTTC
CASSSSSMGDYEQYF
>TRBD1|.|TRBJ2-7|TRBV19
TGTGCCAGTAGTGTTCGGACAGGCCTTTGGGACGAGCAGTACTTC
CASSVRTGLWDEQYF
>.|.|TRBJ2-2|TRBV6-5
TGTGCCAGCAGTTACCATCCCCCCGGCGGGGGCAGGGGCGGGGAGCTGTTTTTT
CASSYHPPGGGRGGELFF
>.|few|TRBJ1-4|TRBV6-5
TGTGCCAGCAGTCGGACATTTAATGAAAAACTGTTTTTT
CASSRTFNEKLFF
>.|.|TRBJ2-7|TRBV19
TGTGCCAGTAGTATAGAGCCGGGGGCTACCTACGAGCAGTACTTC
CASSIEPGATYEQYF
>TRBD1|few|TRBJ1-1|TRBV27
TGTGCCAGCAGTCCCTGGGACAGGGTGAACACTGAAGCTTTCTTT
CASSPWDRVNTEAFF
>TRBD2|few|TRBJ2-7|TRBV30
TGTGCCTGGAGTAGCGGGGGCTCCTACGAGCAGTACTTC
CAWSSGGSYEQYF
>TRBD1|.|TRBJ2-6|TRBV11-3
TGTGCCAGCAGGACAGGGGAATATTCTGGGGCCAACGTCCTGACTTTC
CASRTGEYSGANVLTF
>.|.|TRBJ1-5|TRBV6-5
TGTGCCAGCAGCACGGATATTGGCAATCAGCCCCAGCATTTT
CASSTDIGNQPQHF
>.|medium-sized|TRBJ2-5|TRBV29-1
TGCAGCGTTGAAGTTGTGGGGCAAGAGACCCAGTACTTC
CSVEVVGQETQYF
>.|.|TRBJ2-7|TRBV18
TGTGCCAGCTCACCGACGGACAGCTCCTACGAGCAGTACTTC
CASSPTDSSYEQYF
>.|.|TRBJ2-7|TRBV11-3
TGTGCCAGCAGAGGGTCGGGTTACGAGCAGTACTTC
CASRGSGYEQYF
>TRBD2|once|TRBJ2-6|TRBV11-3
TGTGCCAGCAGCCCCTCCTGGCGGGAGCCTTCGCTCTCTGGGGCCAACGTCCTGACTTTC
CASSPSWREPSLSGANVLTF
>TRBD2|few|TRBJ2-3|TRBV6-5
TGTGCCAGCAGAAAGGGACTAGCGGGGAGCACAGATACGCAGTATTTT
CASRKGLAGSTDTQYF
>.|.|TRBJ1-4|TRBV5-6
TGTGCCAGCAGAAGACAGGCAAACGGGCTTAATGAAAAACTGTTTTTT
CASRRQANGLNEKLFF